The rows below give T cell receptor beta chains drawn from one sample of a study of graft-versus-host responses after intestinal transplantation. Using immunoSEQ multiplex PCR, the repertoire was profiled, and TCRdb retains in-frame clones only, with some absent. The data hold more than 100,000 clones, with 85% to 95% observed a single time. No antigens are known for them. Sequenced material: unstimulated CD8+ T cells sorted from spleen or lymph node cells, taken before intestinal transplant. The receptors stem from a human donor who received an intestinal transplant. The CDR3 runs from the conserved cysteine through the conserved F or W. D genes are given only for firm matches. Only some rows state a clone size, as once, few, many or a class for expanded clones.

j_call	clone_size	v_call	d_call	cdr3_nt	cdr3_aa
TRBJ1-5	.	TRBV5-6	.	TGTGCCAGCAGCCCCGGGACGGCACAGCCCCAGCATTTT	CASSPGTAQPQHF
TRBJ1-4	.	TRBV5-1	.	TGCGCCAGCAGCTTGGAAGTTTACGGGGAAAAACTGTTTTTT	CASSLEVYGEKLFF
TRBJ2-7	.	TRBV13	TRBD2	TGTGCCAGCAGCACGGGAGGGTACGAGCAGTACTTC	CASSTGGYEQYF
TRBJ1-5	.	TRBV5-6	.	TGTGCCAGCAGCTTTGGGGGTTACAATCAGCCCCAGCATTTT	CASSFGGYNQPQHF
TRBJ2-1	once	TRBV6-5	.	TGTGCCAGCAGTTACCAGGGCCCGTACAATGAGCAGTTCTTC	CASSYQGPYNEQFF
TRBJ2-7	.	TRBV5-1	.	TGCGCCAGCTCGTACTCGGCCTCGCGGGCCAACTACGAGCAGTACTTC	CASSYSASRANYEQYF
TRBJ2-7	.	TRBV30	.	TGTGCCTCTGGAATTCGGACTACCCTCGAGCAGTACTTC	CASGIRTTLEQYF
TRBJ2-5	.	TRBV6-5	.	TGTGCCAGCAGCCCGAAAGGGGGGCAAGAGACCCAGTACTTC	CASSPKGGQETQYF
TRBJ2-7	.	TRBV28	.	TGTGCCAGCAACCCGACTGTCTCAACCTACGAGCAGTACTTC	CASNPTVSTYEQYF
TRBJ1-5	.	TRBV7-8	.	TGTGCCAGCAGCTTAGGGGCAGGGAAAGGCAATCAGCCCCAGCATTTT	CASSLGAGKGNQPQHF
TRBJ2-7	.	TRBV4-1	.	TGCGCCAGCAGCCAAGGCAGGGGTGGGTCCTACGAGCAGTACTTC	CASSQGRGGSYEQYF
TRBJ1-4	.	TRBV10-3	.	TGTGCCATCAGTGATGCTAATGAAAAACTGTTTTTT	CAISDANEKLFF
TRBJ2-3	.	TRBV19	TRBD2	TGTGCCAGTAGCCTTAGACTAGCGGGAATAGATACGCAGTATTTT	CASSLRLAGIDTQYF
TRBJ2-7	.	TRBV27	TRBD1	TGTGCCAGCAGTTCTATACAGGGGGCTCGCTACGAGCAGTACTTC	CASSSIQGARYEQYF
TRBJ1-5	.	TRBV9	.	TGTGCCAGCAGCAGAGGGGGAAGCAATCAGCCCCAGCATTTT	CASSRGGSNQPQHF
TRBJ1-1	.	TRBV13	.	TGTGCCAGCAGCCAGAATTCGGGGACTGAAGCTTTCTTT	CASSQNSGTEAFF